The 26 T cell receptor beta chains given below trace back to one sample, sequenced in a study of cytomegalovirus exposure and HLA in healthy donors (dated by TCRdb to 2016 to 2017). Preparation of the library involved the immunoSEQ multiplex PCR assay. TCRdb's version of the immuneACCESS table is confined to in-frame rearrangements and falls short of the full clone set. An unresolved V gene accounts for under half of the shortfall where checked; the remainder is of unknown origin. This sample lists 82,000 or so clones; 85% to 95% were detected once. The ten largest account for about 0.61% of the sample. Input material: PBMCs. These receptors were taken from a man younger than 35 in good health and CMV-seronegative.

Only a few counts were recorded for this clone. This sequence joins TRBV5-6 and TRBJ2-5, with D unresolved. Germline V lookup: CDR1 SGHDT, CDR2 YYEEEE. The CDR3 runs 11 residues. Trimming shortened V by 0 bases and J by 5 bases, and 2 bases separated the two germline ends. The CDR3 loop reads CASSLAETQYF. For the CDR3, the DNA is TGTGCCAGCAGCTTGGCGGAGACCCAGTACTTC.

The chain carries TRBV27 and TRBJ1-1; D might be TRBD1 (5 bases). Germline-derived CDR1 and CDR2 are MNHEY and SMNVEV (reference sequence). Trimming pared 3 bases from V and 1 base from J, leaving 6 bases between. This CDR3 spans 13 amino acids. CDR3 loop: CASSLGGNTEAFF. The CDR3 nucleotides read TGTGCCAGCAGTTTGGGGGGGAACACTGAAGCTTTCTTT.

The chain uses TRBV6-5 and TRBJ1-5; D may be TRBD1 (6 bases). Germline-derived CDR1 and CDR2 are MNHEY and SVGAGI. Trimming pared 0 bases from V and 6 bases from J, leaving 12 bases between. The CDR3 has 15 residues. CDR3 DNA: TGTGCCAGCAGTTACTCTGTCTCAGGGGCTCAGCCCCAGCATTTT. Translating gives CASSYSVSGAQPQHF.

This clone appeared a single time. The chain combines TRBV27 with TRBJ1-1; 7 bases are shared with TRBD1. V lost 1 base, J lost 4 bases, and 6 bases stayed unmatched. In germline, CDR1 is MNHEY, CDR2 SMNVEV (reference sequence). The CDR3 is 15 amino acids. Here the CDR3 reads CASSLLQGMGTEAFF. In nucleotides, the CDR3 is TGTGCCAGCAGTTTATTACAGGGGATGGGCACTGAAGCTTTCTTT.

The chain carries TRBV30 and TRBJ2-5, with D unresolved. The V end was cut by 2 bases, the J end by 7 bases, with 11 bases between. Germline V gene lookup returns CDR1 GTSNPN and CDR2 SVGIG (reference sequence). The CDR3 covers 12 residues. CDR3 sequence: CAWSPYYATQYF. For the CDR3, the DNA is TGTGCCTGGAGTCCCTATTACGCGACCCAGTACTTC.

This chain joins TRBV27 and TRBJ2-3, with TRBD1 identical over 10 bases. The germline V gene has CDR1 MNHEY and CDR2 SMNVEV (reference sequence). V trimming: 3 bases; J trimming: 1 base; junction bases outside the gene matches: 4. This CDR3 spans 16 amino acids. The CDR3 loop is CASSFFGTGGTDTQYF. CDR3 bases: TGTGCCAGCAGTTTTTTCGGGACAGGGGGCACAGATACGCAGTATTTT.

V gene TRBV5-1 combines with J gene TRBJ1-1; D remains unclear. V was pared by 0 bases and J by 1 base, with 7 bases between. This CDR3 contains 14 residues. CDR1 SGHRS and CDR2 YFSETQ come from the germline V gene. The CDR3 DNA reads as TGCGCCAGCAGCTTGGCCCCAGGGAACACTGAAGCTTTCTTT. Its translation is CASSLAPGNTEAFF.

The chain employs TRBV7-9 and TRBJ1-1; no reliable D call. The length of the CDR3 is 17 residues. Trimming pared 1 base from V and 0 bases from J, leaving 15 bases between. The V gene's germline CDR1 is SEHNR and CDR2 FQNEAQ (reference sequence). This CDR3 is CASSLGSGHLLNTEAFF. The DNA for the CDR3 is TGTGCCAGCAGCTTAGGGAGCGGGCATTTATTGAACACTGAAGCTTTCTTT.

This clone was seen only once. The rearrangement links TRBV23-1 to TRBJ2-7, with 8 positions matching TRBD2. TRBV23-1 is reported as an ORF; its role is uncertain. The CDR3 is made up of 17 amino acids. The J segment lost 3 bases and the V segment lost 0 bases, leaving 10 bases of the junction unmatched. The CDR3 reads CASSQSVGAGDLYEQYF. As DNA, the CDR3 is TGCGCCAGCAGTCAATCGGTAGGAGCGGGGGACCTCTACGAGCAGTACTTC.

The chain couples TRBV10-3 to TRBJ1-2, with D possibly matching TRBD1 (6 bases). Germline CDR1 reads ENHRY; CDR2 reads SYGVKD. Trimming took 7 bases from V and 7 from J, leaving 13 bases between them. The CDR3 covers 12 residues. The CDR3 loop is CAITRTEGGYTF. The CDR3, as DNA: TGTGCCATCACCCGGACAGAGGGTGGCTACACCTTC.

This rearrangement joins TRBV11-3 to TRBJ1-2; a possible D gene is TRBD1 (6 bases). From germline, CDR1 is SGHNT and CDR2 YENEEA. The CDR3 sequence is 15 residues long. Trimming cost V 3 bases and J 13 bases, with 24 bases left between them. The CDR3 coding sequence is TGTGCCAGCAGCTTCTACGACAGGCCCGCTGACGCCTGCACCTTC. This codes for CASSFYDRPADACTF.

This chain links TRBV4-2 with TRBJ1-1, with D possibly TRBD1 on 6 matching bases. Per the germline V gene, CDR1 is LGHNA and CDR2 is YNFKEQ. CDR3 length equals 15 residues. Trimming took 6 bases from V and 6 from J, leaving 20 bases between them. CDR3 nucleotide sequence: TGTGCCAGCAGTCTCACCGAGGGGGAAGGAGCTGAAGCTTTCTTT. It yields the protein CASSLTEGEGAEAFF.

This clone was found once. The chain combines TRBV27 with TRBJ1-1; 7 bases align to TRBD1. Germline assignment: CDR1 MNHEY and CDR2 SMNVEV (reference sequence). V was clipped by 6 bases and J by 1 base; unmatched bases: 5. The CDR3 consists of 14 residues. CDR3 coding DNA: TGTGCCAGCAGGGCGGCAGGGGGGAACACTGAAGCTTTCTTT. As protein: CASRAAGGNTEAFF.

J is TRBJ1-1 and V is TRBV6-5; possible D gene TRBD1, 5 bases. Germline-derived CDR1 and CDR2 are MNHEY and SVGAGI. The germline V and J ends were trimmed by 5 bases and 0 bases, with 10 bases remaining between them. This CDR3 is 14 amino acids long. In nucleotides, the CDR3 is TGTGCCAGCAGTGACGACAGAATGAACACTGAAGCTTTCTTT. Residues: CASSDDRMNTEAFF.

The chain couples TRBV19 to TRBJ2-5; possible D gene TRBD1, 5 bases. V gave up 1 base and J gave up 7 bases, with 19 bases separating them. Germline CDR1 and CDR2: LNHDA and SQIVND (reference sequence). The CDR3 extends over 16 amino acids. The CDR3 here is CASSIVVGLGPGTQYF. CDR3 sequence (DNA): TGTGCCAGTAGTATAGTCGTGGGTCTGGGGCCCGGGACCCAGTACTTC. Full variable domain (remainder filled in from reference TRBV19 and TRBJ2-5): DGGITQSPKYLFRKEGQNVTLSCEQNLNHDAMYWYRQDPGQGLRLIYYSQIVNDFQKGDIAEGYSVSREKKESFPLTVTSAQKNPTAFYLCASSIVVGLGPGTQYFGPGTRLLVL.

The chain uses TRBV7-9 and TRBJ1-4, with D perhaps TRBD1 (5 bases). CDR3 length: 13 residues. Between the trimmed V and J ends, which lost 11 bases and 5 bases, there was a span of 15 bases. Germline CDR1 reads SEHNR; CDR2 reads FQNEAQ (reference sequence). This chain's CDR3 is CAGDAGRNEKLFF. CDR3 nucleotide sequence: TGTGCCGGAGACGCAGGGAGGAATGAAAAACTGTTTTTT.

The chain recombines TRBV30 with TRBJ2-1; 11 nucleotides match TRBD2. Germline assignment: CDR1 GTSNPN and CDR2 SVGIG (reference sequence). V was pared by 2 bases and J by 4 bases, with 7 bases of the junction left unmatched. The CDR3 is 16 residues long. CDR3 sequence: CAWSKVGTSGYNEQFF. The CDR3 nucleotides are TGTGCCTGGAGTAAAGTCGGGACTAGCGGTTACAATGAGCAGTTCTTC.

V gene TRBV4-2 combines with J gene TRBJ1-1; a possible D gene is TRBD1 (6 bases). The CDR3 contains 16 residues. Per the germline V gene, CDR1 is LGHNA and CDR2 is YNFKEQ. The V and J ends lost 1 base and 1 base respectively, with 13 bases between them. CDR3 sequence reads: CASSQARQGRNTEAFF. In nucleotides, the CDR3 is TGTGCCAGCAGCCAAGCCCGGCAGGGGAGGAACACTGAAGCTTTCTTT.

CDR3: CASSPRGASSTDTQYF. CDR3 coding DNA: TGTGCCAGCAGCCCCCGAGGCGCTTCTAGCACAGATACGCAGTATTTT. This sequence joins TRBV11-2 and TRBJ2-3; D is ambiguous. Germline-derived CDR1 and CDR2 are SGHAT and FQNNGV. The CDR3 length is 16 residues. Trimming left V 5 bases short and J 0 bases short, with 15 bases between.

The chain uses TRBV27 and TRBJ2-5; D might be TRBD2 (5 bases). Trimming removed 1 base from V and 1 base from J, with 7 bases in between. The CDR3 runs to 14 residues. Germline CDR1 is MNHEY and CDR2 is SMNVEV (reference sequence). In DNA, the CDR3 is TGTGCCAGCAGTTTATTAGGGAGCCAAGAGACCCAGTACTTC. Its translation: CASSLLGSQETQYF.

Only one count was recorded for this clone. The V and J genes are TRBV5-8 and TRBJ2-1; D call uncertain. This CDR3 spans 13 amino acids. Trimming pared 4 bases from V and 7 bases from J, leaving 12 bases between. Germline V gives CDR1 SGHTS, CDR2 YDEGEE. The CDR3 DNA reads TGTGCCAGCAGCCCTCCTACGTATAATGAGCAGTTCTTC. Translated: CASSPPTYNEQFF.

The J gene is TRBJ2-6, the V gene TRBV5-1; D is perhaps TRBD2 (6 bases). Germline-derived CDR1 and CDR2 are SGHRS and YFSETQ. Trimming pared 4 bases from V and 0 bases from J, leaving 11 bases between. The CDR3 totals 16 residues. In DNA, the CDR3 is TGCGCCAGCAGCGGGCCCGGGAGCTCTGGGGCCAACGTCCTGACTTTC. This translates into CASSGPGSSGANVLTF.

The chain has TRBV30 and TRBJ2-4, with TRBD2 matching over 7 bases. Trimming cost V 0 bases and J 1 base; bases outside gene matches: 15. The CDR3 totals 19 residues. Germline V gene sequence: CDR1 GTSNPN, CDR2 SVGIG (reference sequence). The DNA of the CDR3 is TGTGCCTGGAGTGTAACCCTGGGGAGGGCTACTATGGCCAAAAACATTCAGTACTTC. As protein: CAWSVTLGRATMAKNIQYF.

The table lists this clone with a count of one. The CDR3 DNA sequence: TGTGCCAGTAGTATACTAGCGGGAGACCCAGATACGCAGTATTTT. Amino acids: CASSILAGDPDTQYF. This chain links TRBV19 with TRBJ2-3, with TRBD2 matching 10 bases. Germline lookup yields CDR1 LNHDA and CDR2 SQIVND (reference sequence). The CDR3 length is 15 residues. Unmatched junction bases numbered 3, after V lost 2 bases and J lost 4 bases.

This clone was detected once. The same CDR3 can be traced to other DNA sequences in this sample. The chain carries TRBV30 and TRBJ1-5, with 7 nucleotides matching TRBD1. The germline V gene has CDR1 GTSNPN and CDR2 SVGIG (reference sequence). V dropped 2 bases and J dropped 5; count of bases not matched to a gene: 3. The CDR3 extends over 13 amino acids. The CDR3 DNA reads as TGTGCCTGGAGTAGACAGGGTGATCAGCCCCAGCATTTT. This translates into CAWSRQGDQPQHF.

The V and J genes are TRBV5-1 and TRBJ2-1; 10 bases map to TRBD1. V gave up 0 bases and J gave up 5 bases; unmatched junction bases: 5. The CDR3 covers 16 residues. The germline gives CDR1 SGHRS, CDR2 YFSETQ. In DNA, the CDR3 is TGCGCCAGCAGCTTGGCCCGGACAGGGGGAGACAATGAGCAGTTCTTC. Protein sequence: CASSLARTGGDNEQFF.